The 29 T cell receptor beta chains reported below all come from one sample, sequenced in a study of T-cell memory formation after mild COVID-19. TCRdb ran MiXCR on the 5' RACE reads and lists one entry per CDR3 protein. This sample has 160,000 or so distinct CDR3 sequences, with less than 40% found just once. Source material: PBMCs or a T cell subset sorted from them (not recorded which). These receptors came from an adult woman who had mild COVID-19 (a few samples of this study predate the infection). Cell type and time point are not known.

CDR3 coding DNA: TGTGCCAGCAGCTTACTGGTAACGAACACCTACGAGCAGTACTTC. Protein sequence: CASSLLVTNTYEQYF. The rearrangement uses TRBV7-8 and TRBJ2-7, with no clear D. Germline values: CDR1 SGHVS, CDR2 FQNEAQ. Deletions cut 2 bases from V and 2 bases from J, with 13 bases between. The CDR3 is 15 residues long.

This clonotype was counted between two and nine times. This chain uses TRBV23-1 with TRBJ2-5; D could derive from TRBD1 or TRBD2 (5 bases each). TRBV23-1 is flagged as an ORF with uncertain function. V gave up 0 bases and J gave up 5 bases, with 22 bases separating them. The CDR3 is made up of 18 amino acids. This CDR3 reads CASSQSVTWDRAEETQYF. CDR3 nucleotides: TGCGCCAGCAGTCAATCGGTGACTTGGGACCGGGCGGAGGAGACCCAGTACTTC.

This clonotype was detected ten times or more. The chain uses TRBV5-6 and TRBJ2-2; no clear D gene. Germline assignment: CDR1 SGHDT and CDR2 YYEEEE. This CDR3 region has 13 residues. The V gene lost 2 bases and the J gene lost 7 bases, with 9 bases spanning the gap. The CDR3: CASSFSGYGELFF. CDR3 DNA: TGTGCCAGCAGCTTCTCAGGATACGGGGAGCTGTTTTTT. Complete variable domain (other parts from reference TRBV5-6 and TRBJ2-2): DAGVTQSPTHLIKTRGQQVTLRCSPKSGHDTVSWYQQALGQGPQFIFQYYEEEERQRGNFPDRFSGHQFPNYSSELNVNALLLGDSALYLCASSFSGYGELFFGEGSRLTVL.

V and J are TRBV20-1 and TRBJ2-3, with 7 bases matching TRBD2. Germline values: CDR1 DFQATT, CDR2 SNEGSKA (reference sequence). This CDR3 spans 19 amino acids. V shed 0 bases and J 2 bases; nucleotides not matched to a gene: 17. CDR3 in amino acids: CSAREYGPGRLAVTDTQYF. The CDR3, as DNA: TGCAGTGCTAGAGAGTACGGCCCCGGTAGGCTAGCGGTCACAGATACGCAGTATTTT.

This clonotype was found a few times. The chain couples TRBV20-1 to TRBJ2-3, with 7 bases fitting TRBD2. Germline V gene sequence: CDR1 DFQATT, CDR2 SNEGSKA (reference sequence). The CDR3 extends over 14 amino acids. V dropped 3 bases and J dropped 2; count of bases not matched to a gene: 5. CDR3 region: CSASPGGNTDTQYF. CDR3 bases: TGCAGTGCTAGCCCCGGGGGGAACACAGATACGCAGTATTTT.

J is TRBJ2-1 and V is TRBV2, with D possibly TRBD2 on 7 matching bases. CDR3 length: 15 residues. Germline V CDR1 and CDR2: SNHLY, FYNNEI. V lost 7 bases and J 9 bases, leaving 22 bases between the germline ends. CDR3 sequence: CASTPVGGAVSEQFF. The CDR3 nucleotides read TGTGCCAGCACCCCTGTAGGGGGGGCTGTTAGTGAGCAGTTCTTC.

The J gene is TRBJ2-5, the V gene TRBV20-1, with D tentatively TRBD2 (6 bases). There are 13 residues in the CDR3. V dropped 6 bases and J dropped 2 bases, with 13 bases sitting between them. Germline V gene data show CDR1 as DFQATT and CDR2 as SNEGSKA (reference sequence). CDR3 coding DNA: TGCAGTGCACTAGCCCATCTACAAGAGACCCAGTACTTC. Protein product: CSALAHLQETQYF.

The sample holds a few counts of this clonotype. This chain links TRBV7-6 with TRBJ2-7; 8 positions match TRBD2. The V gene's germline CDR1 is SGHVS and CDR2 FNYEAQ. The CDR3 runs to 16 residues. J was trimmed by 0 bases and V by 5 bases; bases with no gene match: 9. The CDR3 region has the DNA TGTGCCAGCAGCCCTGGGCGGGGGGCGACCTCCTACGAGCAGTACTTC. As protein: CASSPGRGATSYEQYF.

A few counts support this clonotype. The V and J genes are TRBV11-3 and TRBJ2-1; 8 bases are shared with TRBD2. Germline V lookup: CDR1 SGHNT, CDR2 YENEEA. This CDR3 comprises 15 residues. V was clipped by 1 base and J by 7 bases; unmatched bases: 6. CDR3 sequence (DNA): TGTGCCAGCAGCTTAGCTCGGGCGGGAGGTAATGAGCAGTTCTTC. Residues: CASSLARAGGNEQFF.

V and J are TRBV6-2 or TRBV6-3 and TRBJ2-3, with 8 bases matching TRBD2. The CDR3 totals 16 residues. The trim removed 5 bases at V and 8 bases at J, leaving 15 bases unmatched. Germline loops: CDR1 MNHEY, CDR2 SVGEGT. CDR3 in DNA: TGTGCCAGCAGTCCCGTTGTTAGCGGGGACCTCCGTACGCAGTATTTT. It yields the protein CASSPVVSGDLRTQYF.

This chain joins TRBV11-2 and TRBJ1-6; no clear D gene. The germline CDR1 and CDR2 sequences are SGHAT and FQNNGV. There are 13 residues in the CDR3. Trimming removed 4 bases from V and 13 bases from J, with 14 bases in between. CDR3 sequence reads: CASSYGREDPLHF. DNA of the CDR3: TGTGCCAGCAGCTACGGGAGGGAGGATCCCCTCCACTTT.

CDR3 nucleotide sequence: TGTGCCAGCAGCTCTATAGGACTAGCGGGGGGTTACGAGCAGTACTTC. It translates to CASSSIGLAGGYEQYF. The chain has TRBV5-6 and TRBJ2-7; TRBD2 matches 14 bases. The germline gives CDR1 SGHDT, CDR2 YYEEEE. The CDR3 has 16 residues. V was clipped by 3 bases and J by 4 bases; unmatched bases: 6. The whole variable domain, filled in from reference TRBV5-6 and TRBJ2-7, reads DAGVTQSPTHLIKTRGQQVTLRCSPKSGHDTVSWYQQALGQGPQFIFQYYEEEERQRGNFPDRFSGHQFPNYSSELNVNALLLGDSALYLCASSSIGLAGGYEQYFGPGTRLTVT.

With regard to this clonotype: One end of the junction varies from germline; a read error may be responsible. J is TRBJ1-1 and V is TRBV5-1; 7 bases fit TRBD1. Germline V CDR1 and CDR2: SGHRS, YFSETQ. The CDR3 runs 16 residues. The CDR3 region is CASSLGDSGMNTEAFF. DNA for the CDR3: TGCGCCAGCAGTTTGGGGGACAGCGGTATGAACACTGAAGCTTTCTTT.

This chain connects TRBV20-1 to TRBJ2-7, with TRBD2 matching 7 bases. Unmatched junction bases numbered 15, after V lost 6 bases and J lost 7 bases. Germline CDR1 and CDR2: DFQATT and SNEGSKA (reference sequence). CDR3 length: 14 amino acids. The DNA of the CDR3 is TGCAGTGCCCCTAACCCTCGCGGGGGAACGGAGCAGTACTTC. Translated: CSAPNPRGGTEQYF.

This clonotype was observed a few times. The rearrangement uses TRBV6-6 and TRBJ2-3; D remains ambiguous. This CDR3 has 14 amino acids. Germline V lookup: CDR1 MNHNY, CDR2 SVGAGI (reference sequence). Trimming removed 5 bases at V and 7 bases at J, with 16 bases between. The DNA for the CDR3 is TGTGCCAGCAGTAACCCATTAGTCGGGTATACGCAGTATTTT. Its protein is CASSNPLVGYTQYF.

This sequence joins TRBV2 and TRBJ2-1, with TRBD1 matching over 8 bases. CDR3 size: 13 residues. Trimming at V came to 2 bases and at J to 7 bases, leaving 1 base not matched to a gene. The V gene's germline CDR1 is SNHLY and CDR2 FYNNEI. The CDR3 bases are TGTGCCAGCAGTGAAAGGACAGGGAATGAGCAGTTCTTC. It specifies CASSERTGNEQFF.

The gene calls are TRBV7-9 and TRBJ2-3; weak D call: TRBD2 (6 bases). Germline CDR1 reads SEHNR; CDR2 reads FQNEAQ (reference sequence). This CDR3 has 16 residues. Between the trimmed V and J ends, which lost 5 bases and 2 bases, there was a span of 17 bases. For the CDR3, the DNA is TGTGCCAGCAGCCCCACGGGGAGGAAGGACACAGATACGCAGTATTTT. Translation gives CASSPTGRKDTDTQYF. The complete variable domain, with remaining parts taken from reference TRBV7-9 and TRBJ2-3, reads DTGVSQNPRHKITKRGQNVTFRCDPISEHNRLYWYRQTLGQGPEFLTYFQNEAQLEKSRLLSDRFSAERPKGSFSTLEIQRTEQGDSAMYLCASSPTGRKDTDTQYFGPGTRLTVL.

This clonotype showed up just a few times. The rearrangement uses TRBV7-6 and TRBJ2-7; 12 nucleotides match TRBD1. This CDR3 has 14 residues. The V segment lost 6 bases and the J segment 5 bases; nucleotides outside the gene matches: 5. The germline CDR1 and CDR2 sequences are SGHVS and FNYEAQ. The CDR3 is CASRGQGADDEQYF. CDR3 nucleotides: TGTGCCAGCAGGGGACAGGGGGCAGATGACGAGCAGTACTTC.

This clonotype was observed a few times. The genes are TRBV12-3 or TRBV12-4 and TRBJ1-2, with no clear D. The V end lost 6 bases, the J end lost 6 bases, and 14 bases lay between the germline ends. The CDR3 consists of 13 residues. The CDR3 spells CASSPGSRDGYTF. The CDR3, as DNA: TGTGCCAGCAGCCCCGGGTCCAGAGATGGCTACACCTTC.

This clonotype was counted only a few times. V gene TRBV5-1 combines with J gene TRBJ2-1; D gene unclear. CDR3 length: 14 amino acids. V lost 7 bases and J lost 2, with 13 bases in between. From germline, CDR1 is SGHRS and CDR2 YFSETQ. This CDR3 is CASSYQGPYNEQFF. CDR3 DNA: TGCGCCAGCTCCTATCAAGGGCCCTACAATGAGCAGTTCTTC.

This clonotype has a handful of counts. The chain combines TRBV5-1 with TRBJ2-3, with unresolved D. The length of the CDR3 is 15 residues. Germline V gives CDR1 SGHRS, CDR2 YFSETQ. Trimming took 5 bases from V and 4 from J, leaving 17 bases between them. CDR3 nucleotides: TGCGCCAGCAGACGACGGGCCTCGGACCCAGATACGCAGTATTTT. Translated: CASRRRASDPDTQYF.

The CDR3 reads CASSLGQGTSSGNTIYF. As DNA, the CDR3 is TGTGCCAGCAGCTTAGGACAGGGGACTTCCTCTGGAAACACCATATATTTT. The chain has TRBV7-8 and TRBJ1-3; 8 nucleotides agree with TRBD1. The germline CDR1 and CDR2 sequences are SGHVS and FQNEAQ. After removal of 1 base from V and 0 bases from J, the junction contained 5 bases not matched to a gene. The CDR3 has 17 residues.

J is TRBJ1-5 and V is TRBV7-6; no reliable D call. This CDR3 spans 16 amino acids. V was shortened by 1 base and J by 0 bases, with 10 bases between the two germline ends. CDR1 is SGHVS and CDR2 is FNYEAQ in the germline V gene. DNA of the CDR3: TGTGCCAGCAGCTTAGGCGCCGGTTATAGCAATCAGCCCCAGCATTTT. Its translation is CASSLGAGYSNQPQHF.

This chain joins TRBV9 and TRBJ2-7; 10 nucleotides align to TRBD2. The ends lost 4 bases at V and 2 bases at J; junction bases unmatched: 3. The CDR3 runs to 14 residues. Germline V gene sequence: CDR1 SGDLS, CDR2 YYNGEE. DNA for the CDR3: TGTGCCAGCAGCACCGGGACTAGCGCCTACGAGCAGTACTTC. Amino acid sequence: CASSTGTSAYEQYF.

The chain recombines TRBV7-9 with TRBJ2-7; TRBD1 is a possible D gene (6 bases). There are 14 residues in the CDR3. In germline, CDR1 is SEHNR, CDR2 FQNEAQ (reference sequence). The ends were cut back, 5 bases at V and 2 bases at J, with 13 bases in the middle. CDR3 sequence: CASSGGQAAYEQYF. The CDR3 bases are TGTGCCAGCAGCGGGGGCCAGGCAGCCTACGAGCAGTACTTC.

This clonotype was observed at least ten times. This chain connects TRBV24-1 to TRBJ2-3; D is ambiguous. The CDR3 contains 12 residues. V gave up 5 bases and J gave up 8 bases, with 10 bases separating them. In germline, CDR1 is KGHDR, CDR2 SFDVKD. CDR3 coding DNA: TGTGCCACCAGTGCAGTCGGTGGTACGCAGTATTTT. Translation gives CATSAVGGTQYF.

V usage is TRBV2 and J usage is TRBJ2-1; 7 bases fit TRBD2. Trimming cost V 5 bases and J 4 bases; bases outside gene matches: 5. This CDR3 contains 14 residues. CDR1 is SNHLY and CDR2 is FYNNEI in the germline V gene. Written as DNA, the CDR3 is TGTGCCAGCAGTTCTAGCGGACGATACAATGAGCAGTTCTTC. It yields the protein CASSSSGRYNEQFF.

The chain employs TRBV4-2 and TRBJ2-3, with D uncertain. V gave up 1 base and J gave up 1 base, with 12 bases separating them. Per the germline V gene, CDR1 is LGHNA and CDR2 is YNFKEQ. The CDR3 is made up of 16 amino acids. The CDR3 DNA is TGTGCCAGCAGCCAAGGAAGGCTAGAGGGCACAGATACGCAGTATTTT. Protein product: CASSQGRLEGTDTQYF.

This CDR3 reads CASSLDLEQYF. DNA for the CDR3: TGTGCCAGCAGCTTAGATCTGGAGCAGTACTTC. The chain employs TRBV7-9 and TRBJ2-7; D gene unclear. The CDR3 extends over 11 amino acids. V was clipped by 1 base and J by 7 bases, with 5 bases between them. Per germline, CDR1 SEHNR and CDR2 FQNEAQ (reference sequence).